This T cell receptor beta chain came from a study of cytomegalovirus exposure and HLA in healthy donors (dated by TCRdb to between 2016 and 2019). At the level of the whole study: An earlier analysis of approximately 640 of the donors reported about 250 Gb of sequence data and about 100 million unique TCR beta sequences from some 180 million T cells. Roughly 300 gigabases of sequencing data and approximately 92 million unique TCR sequences made up an early release that covered roughly 670 HLA-typed donors. Of the approximately 370 genotyped donors, less than 90% were placed in the genetic ancestry cluster associated with self-reported Caucasian donors. The aim of the study was to test whether cataloging public T cell receptors could identify signatures of past pathogen exposure. The study profiled the T cell repertoires of 500 to 800 subjects by immunosequencing and related them to cytomegalovirus serostatus. Besides the first cohort of approximately 710 subjects, a separate validation cohort made up of 120 or so different subjects was used. To predict cytomegalovirus infection status, the study brought together high-throughput TCR immunosequencing, statistical association of individual TCRs with disease status, and machine learning. To study patterns of TCR occurrence, a later analysis re-analyzed previously published TCR beta repertoires from 700 or so donors and added high-resolution HLA genotyping. Rather than using new phenotypic data, the later analysis identified candidate immune exposures from TCR beta sequences and from how often those sequences occurred across donors. An earlier analysis of 587 of the donors applied high-throughput TCR beta sequencing to assess whether each TCR beta V gene segment acted as functional or pseudogenic. Alongside the repertoire data, information on donor age, sex, ethnicity and CMV serostatus was compiled. A later genetic analysis took genome-wide SNP genotypes for about 55% of the roughly 670 donors and used that subset as a discovery cohort. Every discovery cohort repertoire had been produced on one sequencing platform. Class I and class II HLA loci were covered by the typing at four-digit resolution. The number of typed donors differed by locus: roughly 629-640 for A, B, C, DRB1 and DQB1; 522 for DQA1; 606 for DPA1; and 400 to 480 for DPB1. Roughly five DR-DQ haplotypes were handled as single units for association and clustering because linkage in the cohort was strong. Among around 400 genotyped donors of the cohort, an average of 235,054 unique TCR beta nucleotide sequences were sequenced per donor, roughly 18% of them non-productive.

As concerns this clone: Its cognate antigen has yet to be identified. The sample holds no much larger clone one base away, and base qualities are not on file.

In total, 500 to 700 healthy bone marrow donors made up the cohort. At the time of sampling, all cohort members were nominally healthy, though unrecorded immune exposures were likely present. The donor was CMV seronegative and belonged to the group of over 300 seronegative cohort members. A peripheral blood sample was collected from each donor, and TCR beta sequencing was performed on peripheral blood mononuclear cells. The Qiagen DNeasy Blood Extraction Kit was used to extract genomic DNA from the blood cell samples. The paper's findings and limits, for the study overall: According to a later analysis, most CMV-associated TCR beta chains appeared to be HLA-restricted, and the HLA associations seemed to be driven largely by CMV exposure. The presence/absence analyses assumed that sequencing depth was roughly uniform across donors, and that assumption may not be true. In an earlier analysis of about 550 of the donors, most TCR beta V segments were observed in productive rearrangements about 87% or about 30% of the time, broadly matching IMGT annotations. In a later analysis, the rate of TCR association differed among HLA loci, with DRB1 alleles having the most associated TCRs and HLA-C alleles having the fewest. A group of highly shared sequence variants was considered likely to be a technical artifact of the sequencing pipeline. A further reported finding was that TCR beta sequences accurately predicted the HLA-A and HLA-B alleles for most subjects in the first cohort. Compared with the approximately 670-donor mean, donors in an Asian-associated ancestry cluster had fewer N-insertions in productive TCRs, according to a later genetic analysis. When HLA alleles, especially DR and DQ, strongly co-occurred, TCR associations were difficult to assign to individual alleles. Cytomegalovirus status was reported to be diagnosed by the classifier with high specificity and sensitivity in both the original and validation cohorts. V-gene and J-gene trimming of TCR beta chains was associated with a missense DCLRE1C variant in a later genetic analysis, and the association was replicated in an independent cohort. In the study, approximately 150 TCR beta chains were listed as associated with cytomegalovirus. A later analysis found that HLA-associated TCR beta chains were more clonally expanded and had lower generation probabilities than equally common non-associated chains. The authors suggested that the approach could potentially be generalized to other disease states and immunological phenotypes. The earlier analysis of some 560 of the donors excluded seventeen rarely observed V segments, including chromosome 9 orphons, because counts were too low. Across donors, most TCR sequences were observed very rarely, whereas some public TCRs were present in many individuals. A few of the identified cytomegalovirus-associated TCR beta chains were confirmed in vitro to be specific for cytomegalovirus antigens. Linkage disequilibrium might explain the correlated functional status among segregating V segments, but an unknown experimental factor could not be ruled out. For the cohort, immune exposure information was limited to CMV serostatus. Specific HLA alleles were associated with around 18,000 TCR beta sequences at a false discovery rate of 0.05 in a later analysis. The cohort was sequenced for TCR beta chains only, and without alpha or paired-chain data the features that could be detected were limited. HLA typing was unavailable for some donors at each locus, so association tests used only the typed subset. According to a later analysis, parvovirus B19, influenza, CMV and Epstein-Barr virus appeared linked to several top co-occurrence clusters.

The library was produced with the immunoSEQ multiplex PCR assay. The multiplex PCR relied on a mix of 60 forward primers for TCR Vbeta segments and 13 reverse primers for TCR Jbeta segments. The CDR3 region of rearranged TCR beta genes was amplified from genomic DNA with a multiplex PCR assay. Amplified TCR beta libraries were sequenced as 87-base-pair reads on the Illumina HiSeq System. The study's own analysis went as follows. A later analysis counted 75 million to 100 million unique TCR beta chains across the 550 to 800 repertoires, and 9 million to 14 million of these chains were shared by at least two donors. Raw reads were error-corrected and collapsed into unique sequences with a nearest-neighbor algorithm that merged closely related sequences to remove PCR and sequencing errors. V, D and J gene segments were assigned by aligning CDR3 sequences to IMGT reference sequences. For a sequence to be retained, a match of at least six nucleotides was required to both a V gene segment and a J gene segment. A rearrangement counted as productive if the CDR3 had no stop codons and remained in frame with V and J, and every other rearrangement counted as non-productive. Following IMGT convention, CDR3 was defined as the stretch from the second conserved V-encoded cysteine up to the conserved J-encoded phenylalanine. In an earlier analysis of 500 to 650 of the donors, sequences lacking an unambiguous match to a single V gene segment were excluded. In an earlier analysis of 587 of the donors, V segments were called functional above 56.7% productive rearrangements and were called segregating when the between-donor standard deviation exceeded 5%. A statistical classification framework was developed to diagnose cytomegalovirus status using the catalog of TCR beta chain sequences. V and J gene assignment, in a later analysis, came from comparing TCR nucleotide sequences with IMGT/GENE-DB human TR gene sequences. In a later analysis, CDR3 sequences and most-parsimonious VDJ recombination scenarios were assigned using the TCRdist pipeline. In a later analysis, every TCR beta chain was defined by the combination of its CDR3 amino acid sequence and its V-gene family, and reads without a unique V-gene family were dropped. In a later analysis, 450 to 600 highly shared, low-generation-probability nucleotide sequences were removed to address suspected cross-contamination and a sequencing artifact. For each public chain, a later analysis derived a clonal expansion index from normalized ranks of inferred template counts within each repertoire. A later analysis computed generation probabilities with a VDJ recombination model fitted to out-of-frame rearrangements, and checked the results against IGoR. Hypergeometric tests were used in a later analysis to score TCR-TCR, TCR-HLA and TCR-CMV co-occurrence, with a repertoire-size bias correction applied to the TCR pairs. A later analysis estimated false discovery rates by permuting HLA or CMV assignments 20 times. In a later analysis, co-occurring TCRs were grouped using DBSCAN, and TCRdist sequence similarity was added for clustering within HLA-allele-positive subsets. Co-occurrence clustering excluded repertoires with fewer than 30,000 or more than 120,000 public chains, plus five with anomalous nucleotide sharing. TCRdb re-hosts the immuneACCESS table, in-frame sequences only. Its copies lack some clones; in the studies checked, an unresolved V gene accounts for under half of them, and the cause for the rest is not known. The V and J calls and clone size are taken from that table; D and trimming were inferred from the DNA. Recorded for this sample are roughly 180,000 clones; roughly 87% of them occurred a single time. Jointly, the top ten make up less than 2% of the sample.

The sequencing input was PBMCs. This receptor was obtained from a man aged 35-49 years in good health and CMV-seronegative.

In nucleotide form, the sequence is TGTGCCAGCAGCTTAGGCCGGCTAAGGGTTAGCGGTGGCGCCTACGAGCAGTACTTC. It translates to CASSLGRLRVSGGAYEQYF. The chain was built from TRBV11-2 and TRBJ2-7; D gene: possibly TRBD2, on 6 matching bases. Taken from cysteine to phenylalanine, the CDR3 has 19 residues. Left in the record is the CDR3 DNA by itself, 57 bases read in frame from the first base. V is cut by 1 base and J by 2 bases, and the space between the germline ends is 24 bases. The germline V gene gives CDR1 as SGHAT and CDR2 as FQNNGV.